This TCR beta chain was captured in a study of T-cell memory formation after mild COVID-19 (dated by TCRdb to the early 2020s). At the level of the whole study: TCR sequence clusters from the two donors were largely donor specific. Longitudinal TCRalpha and TCRbeta repertoire sequencing tracked T-cell clones expanding and contracting after mild COVID-19 in two donors. Two young, previously healthy adult volunteers, one female and one male, were included in the cohort. Study-wide conclusions, independent of this receptor: Only a couple of mild cases were covered in the study, and larger cohorts including severe cases with pre-infection samples were considered necessary. Contracting CD4+ clones appeared mostly in the CM and EM memory subsets, whereas CD8+ clones were enriched in EMRA. Clones that contracted from day 15 to 85 showed balanced CD4/CD8 phenotypes, whereas a second wave of clones that expanded from day 15 to 37 leaned towards CD4+. SARS-CoV-2 specificity of the second-wave clones peaking on day 37 was not confirmed. Some responding clones were detected in pre-infection memory, suggesting pre-existing cross-reactive memory T cells joined the SARS-CoV-2 response.

Note on this clonotype: Its antigen is currently not known. Per-base qualities were not stored, and no clone one base away is much larger.

Ficoll-Paque density gradient centrifugation was the method used to isolate PBMCs. From the germline V gene, CDR1 is SNHLY and CDR2 is FYNNEI. V trim: 6 bases; J trim: 5 bases; unmatched bases: 9. From its cysteine to its phenylalanine, the CDR3 spans 15 amino acids. The DNA shown is the 45-base CDR3, in frame from base 1. Sequencing instrument: Illumina NovaSeq 6000. cDNA libraries for TCRalpha and TCRbeta were prepared by 5'RACE using constant-segment primers, with sample barcodes and unique molecular identifiers added. RNA was extracted from every sample with Trizol reagent. Amplification of the libraries took two PCR steps, and the second step added a second sample barcode plus Illumina TruSeq adapters. Sequencing of the libraries was done on an Illumina NovaSeq, producing 2 x 150 bp paired-end reads. In the original analysis: The reads were demultiplexed and collapsed into UMI-guided consensus sequences using migec v1.2.7. Using mixcr v2.1.11, UMI consensuses were aligned to TRA and TRB V and J templates and then assembled into clonotypes. A clonotype was counted as expanded or contracted only if both edgeR and NoisET called the change significant, with noise models trained on biological replicates. For edgeR calls, the cutoffs were a false discovery rate-adjusted p below 0.01 and a log2 fold-change threshold of 1. As an exploratory analysis of dynamics, max-normalized trajectories of the 1000 most abundant clonotypes were examined by PCA with hierarchical clustering. Separately sequenced CD4+ and CD8+ repertoires were used to assign a CD4 or CD8 phenotype to each responding clone. TCRdb cleaned the public reads at Q25 with fastp, built clones with MiXCR and kept in-frame beta chains. Records with the same CDR3 protein are collapsed into one entry carrying the most frequent genes and DNA. These V and J calls originate from TCRdb's pipeline instead of the authors' own analysis. Across this sample there are some 210,000 distinct CDR3 sequences, with roughly a tenth seen only once. The ten largest clones capture approximately 2.8% of the sample.

The V and J segments used are TRBV2 and TRBJ2-2; TRBD2 fits 7 bases in the junction. Specimen: PBMCs or a T cell subset sorted from them (not recorded which). This TCR came from a man in his late teens or twenties who had mild COVID-19 (a few samples of this study predate the infection). The sample titles of this study are shuffled in the database, so cell type and time point are left out; the donor was told from shared clones. CDR3 loop: CASRPGLVWTGELFF. At the DNA level, the sequence is TGTGCCAGCAGACCCGGACTAGTTTGGACCGGGGAGCTGTTTTTT.